This T cell receptor beta chain stems from a study of monozygotic twins with cystic fibrosis. Broader study findings: Clonality was generally low (median about 0.01), higher in the most severe patients.

V was pared by 2 bases and J by 3 bases, with 11 bases between. Germline CDR1 and CDR2: SGHVS and FQNEAQ. CDR3 length: 15 residues. The table came from immunoSEQ multiplex PCR; TCRdb's copy has only in-frame clones and leaves some out. The sample lists about 26,000 clones, about nine tenths occurring once. As concerns this clone: Its specificity is not known.

The chain links TRBV7-8 to TRBJ1-5, with D unresolved. Sequencing was done on a sample of blood. This TCR came from a girl aged 2 to 9 with cystic fibrosis. CDR3 nucleotide sequence: TGTGCCAGCAGCTTAACTCGGGCGGTCAATCAGCCCCAGCATTTT. Amino acids: CASSLTRAVNQPQHF.